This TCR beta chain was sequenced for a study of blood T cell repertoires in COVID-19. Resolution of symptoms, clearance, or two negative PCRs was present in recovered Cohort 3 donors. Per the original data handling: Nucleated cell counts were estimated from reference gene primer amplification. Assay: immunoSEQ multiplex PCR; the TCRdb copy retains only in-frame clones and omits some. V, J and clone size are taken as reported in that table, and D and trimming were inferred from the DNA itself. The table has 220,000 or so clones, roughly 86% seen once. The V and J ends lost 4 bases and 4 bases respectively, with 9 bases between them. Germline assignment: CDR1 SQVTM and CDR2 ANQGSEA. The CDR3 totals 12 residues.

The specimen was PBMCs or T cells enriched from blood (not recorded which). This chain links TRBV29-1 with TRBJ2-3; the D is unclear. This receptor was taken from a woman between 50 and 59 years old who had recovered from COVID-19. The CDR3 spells CSVAEIPDTQYF. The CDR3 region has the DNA TGCAGCGTTGCGGAGATCCCAGATACGCAGTATTTT.